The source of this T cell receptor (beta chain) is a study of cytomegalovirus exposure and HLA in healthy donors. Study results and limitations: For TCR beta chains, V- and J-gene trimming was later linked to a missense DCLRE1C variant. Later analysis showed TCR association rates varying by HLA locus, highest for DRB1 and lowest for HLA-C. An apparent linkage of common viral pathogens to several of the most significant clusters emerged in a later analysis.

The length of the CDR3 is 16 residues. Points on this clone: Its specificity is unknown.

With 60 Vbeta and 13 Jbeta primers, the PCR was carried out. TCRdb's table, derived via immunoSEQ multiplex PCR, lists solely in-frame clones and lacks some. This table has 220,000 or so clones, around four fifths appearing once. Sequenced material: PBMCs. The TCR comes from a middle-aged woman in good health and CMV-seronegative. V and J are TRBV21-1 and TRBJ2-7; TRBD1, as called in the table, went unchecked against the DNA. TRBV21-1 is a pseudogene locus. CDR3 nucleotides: TGTGCCAGCAGCAAAGTGTTCCAGGTTTCCACCTACGAGCAGTACTTC. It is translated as CASSKVFQVSTYEQYF.